A single TCR beta chain is shown here with its context. Antigen specificity is unknown. These data originate in a study of Graves' ophthalmopathy and Graves' hyperthyroidism. Whole-study findings and limits: It was with about 68% sensitivity and around 72% specificity that the model predicted ophthalmopathy progression. Among thyroid clonotypes expanded above 0.001 frequency, most also appeared in blood.

Exclusion criteria comprised other autoimmune diseases, uncontrolled infections, pregnancy or lactation in patients. Diagnosis used clinical symptoms, serum thyroxine, TRAb, thyroid ultrasound and orbital computed tomography. As the template, RNA transcripts were used to amplify TCR beta CDR3 regions. First-round RT-PCR relied on HTBI primers, and a second-round multiplex PCR came next. A single record per CDR3 protein comes from TCRdb applying MiXCR to the multiplex PCR reads. This table has about 210,000 distinct CDR3 sequences, around 30% appearing once. The sequence derives from a man aged 45-65 years with Graves' ophthalmopathy. Sequenced sample: peripheral blood.

In DNA form, the CDR3 reads TGTGCCAGCAGGGGACAGGGGTTGACCAAAAACATTCAGTACTTC. It is translated as CASRGQGLTKNIQYF. The J gene is TRBJ2-4, the V gene TRBV6-1; 10 nucleotides match TRBD1. The J segment lost 2 bases and the V segment lost 6 bases, leaving 4 bases of the junction unmatched. The CDR3 spans 15 residues. The germline gives CDR1 MNHNS, CDR2 SASEGT.